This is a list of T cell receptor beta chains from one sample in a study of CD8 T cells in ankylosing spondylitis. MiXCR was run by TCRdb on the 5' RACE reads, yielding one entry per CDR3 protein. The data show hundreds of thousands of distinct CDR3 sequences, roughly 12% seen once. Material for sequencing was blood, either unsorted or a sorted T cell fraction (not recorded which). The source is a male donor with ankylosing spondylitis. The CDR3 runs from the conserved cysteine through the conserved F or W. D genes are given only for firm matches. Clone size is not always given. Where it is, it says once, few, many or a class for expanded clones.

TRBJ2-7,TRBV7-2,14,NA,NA,CASSLYGVSYEQYF,TGTGCCAGCAGCTTATACGGGGTTTCCTACGAGCAGTACTTC
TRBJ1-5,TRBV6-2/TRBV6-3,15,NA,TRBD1,CASSRGTVYNQPQHF,TGTGCCAGCAGCAGAGGGACAGTTTACAATCAGCCCCAGCATTTT
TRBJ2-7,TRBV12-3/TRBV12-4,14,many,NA,CASSLGGVSYEQYF,TGTGCCAGCAGTTTAGGGGGAGTCTCCTACGAGCAGTACTTC
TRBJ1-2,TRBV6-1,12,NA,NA,CASRGNRNGYTF,TGTGCCAGCAGAGGCAACAGGAATGGCTACACCTTC
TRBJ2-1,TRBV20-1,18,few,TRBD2,CSAKVISGGSSSYNEQFF,TGCAGTGCTAAAGTGATTAGCGGGGGATCCAGCTCCTACAATGAGCAGTTCTTC
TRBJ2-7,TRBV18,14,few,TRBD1,CASSRQGGFYEQYF,TGTGCCAGCTCACGACAGGGTGGCTTCTACGAGCAGTACTTC
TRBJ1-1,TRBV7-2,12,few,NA,CASSFAFTEAFF,TGTGCCAGCAGCTTTGCTTTCACTGAAGCTTTCTTT
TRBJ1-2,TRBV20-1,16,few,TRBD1,CSARRRDRSYFYGYTF,TGCAGTGCTAGACGCCGGGACAGGTCTTATTTCTATGGCTACACCTTC
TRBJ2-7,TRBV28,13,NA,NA,CASTTTSYYEQYF,TGTGCCAGCACCACAACCTCTTACTACGAGCAGTACTTC
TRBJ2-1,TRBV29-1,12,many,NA,CSVATRRGEQFF,TGCAGCGTAGCTACGCGGAGGGGTGAGCAGTTCTTC
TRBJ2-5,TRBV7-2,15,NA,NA,CASSFSIYYRETQYF,TGTGCCAGCAGCTTCTCGATCTATTACCGAGAGACCCAGTACTTC
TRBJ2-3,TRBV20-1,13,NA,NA,CSAADRAADTQYF,TGCAGTGCTGCAGATCGAGCCGCAGATACGCAGTATTTT
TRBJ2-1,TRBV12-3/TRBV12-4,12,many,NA,CASSLTEAEQFF,TGTGCCAGCAGTTTAACAGAGGCGGAGCAGTTCTTC
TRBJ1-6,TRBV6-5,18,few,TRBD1,CASSSQQGASSYNSPLHF,TGTGCCAGCAGTTCACAACAGGGGGCTAGCTCCTATAATTCACCCCTCCACTTT
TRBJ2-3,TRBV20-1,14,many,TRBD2,CSAIPAGDTDTQYF,TGCAGTGCTATACCAGCGGGGGACACAGATACGCAGTATTTT
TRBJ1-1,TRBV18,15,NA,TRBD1,CASSPGTGGGTEAFF,TGTGCCAGCTCCCCCGGGACAGGGGGTGGCACTGAAGCTTTCTTT
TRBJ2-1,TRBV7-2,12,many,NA,CASSRDWDEQFF,TGTGCCAGCAGCCGGGACTGGGATGAGCAGTTCTTC
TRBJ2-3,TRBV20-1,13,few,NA,CSASPSGTDTQYF,TGCAGTGCTAGTCCTAGCGGCACAGATACGCAGTATTTT
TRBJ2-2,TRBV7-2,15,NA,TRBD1,CASSPRQGATGELFF,TGTGCCAGCAGCCCGCGACAGGGGGCCACCGGGGAGCTGTTTTTT
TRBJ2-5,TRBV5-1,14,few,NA,CASSLDVGGQTQYF,TGCGCCAGCAGCTTGGATGTTGGTGGGCAGACCCAGTACTTC
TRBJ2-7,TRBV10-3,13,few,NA,CAISGNTRYEQYF,TGTGCCATCAGTGGGAACACCCGCTACGAGCAGTACTTC
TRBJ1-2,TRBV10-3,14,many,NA,CAISKQDRNYGYTF,TGTGCCATCAGTAAACAGGACCGGAACTATGGCTACACCTTC
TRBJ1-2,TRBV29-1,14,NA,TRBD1,CSVVVVGRGAGYTF,TGCAGCGTTGTTGTTGTTGGCAGGGGGGCTGGCTACACCTTC
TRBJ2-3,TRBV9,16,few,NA,CASSVGARPGTDTQYF,TGTGCCAGCAGCGTAGGGGCCAGGCCTGGCACAGATACGCAGTATTTT
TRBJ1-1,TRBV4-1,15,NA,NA,CASSLPLRMNTEAFF,TGCGCCAGCAGCCTACCATTGCGGATGAACACTGAAGCTTTCTTT
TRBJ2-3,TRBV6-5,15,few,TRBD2,CASSYWASGGDTQYF,TGTGCCAGCAGTTACTGGGCTAGCGGGGGTGATACGCAGTATTTT
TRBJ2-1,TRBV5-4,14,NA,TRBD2,CASSPRLAGNEQFF,TGTGCCAGCAGCCCTCGACTAGCCGGCAATGAGCAGTTCTTC
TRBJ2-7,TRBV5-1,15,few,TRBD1,CASSLGQGGVYEQYF,TGCGCCAGCAGCCTTGGACAGGGGGGCGTCTACGAGCAGTACTTC
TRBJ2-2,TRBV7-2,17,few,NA,CASSSWGSGEVTGELFF,TGTGCCAGCAGCTCTTGGGGGAGCGGTGAGGTAACCGGGGAGCTGTTTTTT
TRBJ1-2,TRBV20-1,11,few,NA,CSAWTNYGYTF,TGCAGTGCTTGGACTAACTATGGCTACACCTTC
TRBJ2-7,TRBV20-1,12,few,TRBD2,CSARGSWEGQYF,TGCAGTGCTAGAGGTAGCTGGGAGGGGCAGTACTTC
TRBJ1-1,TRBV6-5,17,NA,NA,CASSYSLGAGESLDAFF,TGTGCCAGCAGTTACTCGTTAGGTGCAGGGGAGTCCCTGGATGCTTTCTTT
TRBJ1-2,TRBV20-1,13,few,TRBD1,CSAKGQPNYGYTF,TGCAGTGCTAAGGGACAGCCTAACTATGGCTACACCTTC
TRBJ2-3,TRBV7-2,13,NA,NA,CATKIGVTDTQYF,TGTGCCACCAAGATCGGGGTCACAGATACGCAGTATTTT
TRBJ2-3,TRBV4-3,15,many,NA,CASSQVLIFTDTQYF,TGCGCCAGCAGCCAAGTCCTGATTTTCACAGATACGCAGTATTTT
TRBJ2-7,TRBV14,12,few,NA,CASSSSFHEQYF,TGTGCCAGCAGTAGCAGTTTCCACGAGCAGTACTTC
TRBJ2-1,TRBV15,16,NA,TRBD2,CATSLILAGVNNEQFF,TGTGCCACCAGCCTCATACTAGCGGGGGTAAACAATGAGCAGTTCTTC
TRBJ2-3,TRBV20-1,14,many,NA,CSANYGGRTDTQYF,TGCAGTGCTAATTACGGGGGGCGCACAGATACGCAGTATTTT
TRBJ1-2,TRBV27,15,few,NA,CATRRGGLLNYGYTF,TGTGCCACACGACGAGGGGGACTATTAAACTATGGCTACACCTTC
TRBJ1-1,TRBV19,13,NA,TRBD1,CASGDRPNTEAFF,TGTGCCAGTGGGGACAGACCGAACACTGAAGCTTTCTTT
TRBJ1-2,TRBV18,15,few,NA,CASSPPELATYGYTF,TGTGCCAGCTCACCACCAGAGCTAGCGACCTATGGCTACACCTTC
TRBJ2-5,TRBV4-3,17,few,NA,CASSQDRSRGKGETQYF,TGCGCCAGCAGCCAAGATCGATCGCGGGGCAAAGGGGAGACCCAGTACTTC
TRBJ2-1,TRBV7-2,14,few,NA,CASSARGREGEQFF,TGTGCCAGCAGCGCCAGGGGGAGGGAGGGTGAGCAGTTCTTC
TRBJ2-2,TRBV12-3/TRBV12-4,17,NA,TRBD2,CASRAGLAGESVGELFF,TGTGCCAGCAGAGCGGGACTAGCGGGAGAATCGGTCGGGGAGCTGTTTTTT
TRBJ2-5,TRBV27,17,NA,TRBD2,CASSTRTSGGARETQYF,TGTGCCAGCAGTACCCGGACTAGCGGGGGGGCCAGGGAGACCCAGTACTTC
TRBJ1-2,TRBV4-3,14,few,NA,CASSQDVFVYGYTF,TGCGCCAGCAGCCAAGATGTGTTTGTCTATGGCTACACCTTC
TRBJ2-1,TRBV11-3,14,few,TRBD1,CASSLGQGAHEQFF,TGTGCCAGCAGCCTTGGACAGGGGGCACATGAGCAGTTCTTC
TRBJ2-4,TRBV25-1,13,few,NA,CANQTTVLDIQYF,TGTGCCAATCAAACGACGGTGCTGGACATTCAGTACTTC
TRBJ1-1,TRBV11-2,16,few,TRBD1,CASSPLTGQGGTEAFF,TGTGCCAGCAGCCCTTTAACCGGGCAGGGGGGCACTGAAGCTTTCTTT
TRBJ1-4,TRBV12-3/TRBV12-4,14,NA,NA,CASSLSGLNQKLFF,TGTGCCAGCAGTTTGTCTGGGCTTAATCAAAAACTGTTTTTT
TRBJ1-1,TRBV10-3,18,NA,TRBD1,CAIRASPATGWRNTEAFF,TGTGCCATCAGGGCTTCTCCCGCGACAGGGTGGAGAAACACTGAAGCTTTCTTT
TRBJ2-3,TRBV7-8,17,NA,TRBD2,CASSLLLAGGYGDTQYF,TGTGCCAGCAGCCTCCTGCTAGCGGGGGGCTATGGAGATACGCAGTATTTT
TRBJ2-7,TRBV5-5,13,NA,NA,CASRYTGRAEQYF,TGTGCCAGCAGGTACACAGGTCGGGCCGAGCAGTACTTC
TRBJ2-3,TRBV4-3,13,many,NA,CASSQDRRRTQYF,TGCGCCAGCAGCCAAGATCGGCGCCGGACGCAGTATTTT
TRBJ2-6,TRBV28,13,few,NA,CASSRYGANVLTF,TGTGCCAGCTCGCGTTATGGGGCCAACGTCCTGACTTTC
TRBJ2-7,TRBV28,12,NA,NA,CASSPAWDEQYF,TGTGCCAGCAGTCCCGCCTGGGACGAGCAGTACTTC
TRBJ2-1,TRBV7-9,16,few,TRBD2,CASSLAPSGYYNEQFF,TGTGCCAGCAGCTTAGCCCCTAGCGGCTACTACAATGAGCAGTTCTTC